These 14 T cell receptor beta chains came from one sample sequenced in a study of STAT3 mutations in large granular lymphocyte leukemia. The study's findings and limits: At least one immunodominant TCR beta clonotype appeared in every T-cell large granular lymphocyte leukemia patient.

Assay used: immunoSEQ multiplex PCR; TCRdb lists only in-frame clones, some missing. Of about 12,000 clones in the sample, roughly 80% were seen once. No antigens are known for them. Sequences were obtained from peripheral blood mononuclear cells. These receptors came from a man in his sixties with T-cell large granular lymphocyte leukemia. Some clones in this sample may be carry-over from other donors' samples.

This clone is labeled as medium-sized. The chain joins TRBV5-1 to TRBJ2-3; weak D call: TRBD2 (5 bases). Trimming removed 7 bases from V and 0 bases from J, with 12 bases in between. Germline V gene lookup returns CDR1 SGHRS and CDR2 YFSETQ. The CDR3 is made up of 14 amino acids. This CDR3 is CASVRGGSTDTQYF. The CDR3 DNA sequence: TGCGCCAGCGTCCGGGGTGGTAGCACAGATACGCAGTATTTT.

In this sample, this clone is medium-sized. The V and J genes are TRBV5-6 and TRBJ1-6; 7 bases agree with TRBD1. V trimming: 0 bases; J trimming: 11 bases; junction bases outside the gene matches: 8. The CDR3 extends over 15 amino acids. Germline V lookup: CDR1 SGHDT, CDR2 YYEEEE. CDR3 DNA sequence: TGTGCCAGCAGCTTGGTAGCAGGGGGGGCGACACCCCTCCACTTT. Its protein is CASSLVAGGATPLHF. Combining the CDR3 with reference TRBV5-6 and TRBJ1-6 gives the whole variable domain DAGVTQSPTHLIKTRGQQVTLRCSPKSGHDTVSWYQQALGQGPQFIFQYYEEEERQRGNFPDRFSGHQFPNYSSELNVNALLLGDSALYLCASSLVAGGATPLHFGNGTRLTVT.

The gene calls are TRBV18 and TRBJ1-1; D might be TRBD1 (5 bases). Germline CDR1 reads KGHSH; CDR2 reads LQKENI. The V gene lost 6 bases and the J gene lost 4 bases, with 15 bases spanning the gap. The CDR3 covers 14 residues. In nucleotides, the CDR3 is TGTGCCAGCTCGCAGGGCCGGGGTGGCACTGAAGCTTTCTTT. It encodes CASSQGRGGTEAFF.

The genes are TRBV2 and TRBJ2-4; tentatively, D is TRBD1 (6 bases). V lost 2 bases to trimming and J lost 7 bases, with 9 bases between them. Germline-derived CDR1 and CDR2 are SNHLY and FYNNEI. This CDR3 has 13 residues. CDR3 residues: CASSEQGMNIQYF. CDR3 sequence (DNA): TGTGCCAGCAGTGAACAGGGGATGAACATTCAGTACTTC.

This chain joins TRBV5-6 and TRBJ2-7, with D tentatively TRBD1 or TRBD2 (5 bases each). V lost 4 bases to trimming and J lost 3 bases, with 14 bases between them. CDR1 is SGHDT and CDR2 is YYEEEE in the germline V gene. This CDR3 has 14 residues. CDR3 DNA: TGTGCCAGCAGCGGAACCGGGGCCCTCTACGAGCAGTACTTC. Its protein product is CASSGTGALYEQYF.

The chain has TRBV5-1 and TRBJ2-7; a weak D match, TRBD1 (6 bases). The V gene's germline CDR1 is SGHRS and CDR2 YFSETQ. The ends were cut back, 4 bases at V and 4 bases at J, with 12 bases in the middle. The length of the CDR3 is 13 residues. CDR3 sequence reads: CASSLRTDYEQYF. CDR3 nucleotides: TGCGCCAGCAGCCTAAGGACAGATTACGAGCAGTACTTC.

This clone has only one observation. This chain links TRBV19 with TRBJ2-1, with D perhaps matching TRBD2 (6 bases). With 7 bases removed from V and 8 bases from J, the gap between germline ends came to 18 bases. The CDR3 length is 14 residues. Germline loops: CDR1 LNHDA, CDR2 SQIVND (reference sequence). CDR3 bases: TGTGCCAGTATGAGGGTGGGGGGATTTGATGAGCAGTTCTTC. As protein: CASMRVGGFDEQFF.

The V and J genes are TRBV18 and TRBJ2-5; D is tentatively TRBD1 or TRBD2 (5 bases each). The CDR3 runs to 13 residues. Germline values: CDR1 KGHSH, CDR2 LQKENI. V was shortened by 3 bases and J by 5 bases, with 10 bases between the two germline ends. In DNA, the CDR3 is TGTGCCAGCTCACCCATCAGGGAGGAGACCCAGTACTTC. This translates into CASSPIREETQYF.

This clone has a handful of counts. This sequence joins TRBV30 and TRBJ2-3; the D gene is possibly TRBD2 (6 bases). The V gene's germline CDR1 is GTSNPN and CDR2 SVGIG (reference sequence). V gave up 5 bases and J gave up 0 bases, with 12 bases separating them. The CDR3 sequence is 14 residues long. The CDR3, as DNA: TGTGCCTGGGGGAGGAGGGGTAGCACAGATACGCAGTATTTT. Translation gives CAWGRRGSTDTQYF.

The genes are TRBV29-1 and TRBJ1-1; D is perhaps TRBD1 (5 bases). This CDR3 is 11 amino acids long. Deletions cut 4 bases from V and 10 bases from J, with 13 bases between. Germline values: CDR1 SQVTM, CDR2 ANQGSEA. The CDR3 DNA reads TGCAGCGTTGGGGACGATGTCGGAGCTTTCTTT. Its translation: CSVGDDVGAFF.

V is TRBV19 and J is TRBJ1-1; D is undetermined. V was trimmed by 1 base and J by 3 bases, leaving 6 bases between them. The germline V gene has CDR1 LNHDA and CDR2 SQIVND (reference sequence). This CDR3 is 13 amino acids long. DNA of the CDR3: TGTGCCAGTAGTATAGGGAAGGACACTGAAGCTTTCTTT. Amino acids: CASSIGKDTEAFF.

The chain employs TRBV7-2 and TRBJ2-7, with D unresolved. This CDR3 has 15 amino acids. V lost 2 bases and J lost 5, with 16 bases in between. CDR1 SGHTA and CDR2 FQGNSA come from the germline V gene. This CDR3 is CASSLSPRGSHEQYF. As DNA, the CDR3 is TGTGCCAGCAGCTTATCTCCCCGAGGTAGCCACGAGCAGTACTTC.

The rearrangement joins TRBV6-6 to TRBJ2-7, with D possibly matching TRBD1 (5 bases). The germline gives CDR1 MNHNY, CDR2 SVGAGI (reference sequence). V dropped 0 bases and J dropped 1 base, with 10 bases sitting between them. The CDR3 length is 15 residues. Here the CDR3 DNA reads TGTGCCAGCAGTTACTCTCCGACAGTGTCCTACGAGCAGTACTTC. Translating it yields CASSYSPTVSYEQYF.

This chain joins TRBV18 and TRBJ2-1; tentatively, D is TRBD2 (7 bases). The germline V gene has CDR1 KGHSH and CDR2 LQKENI. The CDR3 sequence is 14 residues long. The V and J ends lost 4 bases and 6 bases respectively, with 13 bases between them. CDR3 nucleotides: TGTGCCAGCTCACGAGGGGGAGGGCTCAATGAGCAGTTCTTC. It specifies CASSRGGGLNEQFF.